This T cell receptor beta chain was observed in a study of blood T cell repertoires in COVID-19 (TCRdb year 2020). Background on the whole study: Collaborator samples came from the United States, Italy and Spain and covered acute and convalescent phases of COVID-19. A freely available public database, intended as a resource for researchers studying the immune response to SARS-CoV-2, is where the repertoires were released. Nearly every sample came with metadata listing a de-identified subject ID, COVID-19 status, age in years and sex. The material from the prospective study consisted of cDNA or gDNA derived from T cells, B-cell-depleted T cells, or PBMCs. Deeply sampled blood TCRbeta repertoires from subjects exposed to, actively infected with, or recovered from COVID-19 were included in the dataset. The samples were drawn from two sources: the first 160 participants of the ongoing ImmuneRACE study, and over 1,000 subjects contributed by 6 global collaborators. Where HLA class I and class II types were available, the types were taken from metadata supplied by the sample provider, not from assay-based typing. The research as a whole found: The amount of clinical and demographic metadata varied by source and participant and was provided uncurated.

TCRbeta CDR3 regions were amplified from genomic DNA by means of the immunoSEQ Assay, a bias-controlled multiplex PCR. The authors' analysis ran thus. The number of nucleated cells in each sample was estimated from the amplification of reference gene primers within the assay. To quantify the absolute abundance of each unique TCRbeta CDR3 rearrangement, sequence reads were collapsed and filtered. For each sample, productive Simpson clonality was calculated as the square root of Simpson's diversity index over productive rearrangements. Sourced from immuneACCESS, this table was stored by TCRdb with only in-frame sequences that have V and J called. A share of the clones is absent; for the studies checked, an unresolved V gene accounts for under half, and the remainder has no known explanation. V and J calls and clone size follow that table, whereas D and trimming were derived from the DNA. The sample contains roughly 200,000 clones, over 70% of them found a single time. The top ten constitute 6.5% to 8.5% of the sample.

One collaborating source in Seattle enrolled patients while the patients were actively infected and followed the patients over time throughout the course of disease. Each collaborating institution followed its own protocols to collect whole blood in K2EDTA tubes. For TCRbeta analysis, collaborator samples were shipped as frozen whole blood, as isolated PBMCs, or as DNA extracted from either sample type. As for this clone: The clone's antigen remains unknown. There are no base qualities to consult, and no much larger clone falls within one base.

From the cysteine up to the phenylalanine, the CDR3 has a length of 16 residues. The only DNA kept is the CDR3, 48 bases in frame from the first base. The germline V gene yields KGHDR for CDR1 and SFDVKD for CDR2. V lost 3 bases and J lost 6 bases, and the count of bases not matched to a germline gene is 6. The clonotype originates from a woman aged 40 to 49 with COVID-19, enrolled during active disease. The rearrangement joined TRBV24-1 to TRBJ2-5; 13 bases in between match TRBD2. The sample taken for sequencing was peripheral blood. The CDR3 region has the sequence CATSDPGLAGVQTQYF. The nucleotide sequence is TGTGCCACCAGTGATCCCGGACTAGCGGGAGTTCAGACCCAGTACTTC.